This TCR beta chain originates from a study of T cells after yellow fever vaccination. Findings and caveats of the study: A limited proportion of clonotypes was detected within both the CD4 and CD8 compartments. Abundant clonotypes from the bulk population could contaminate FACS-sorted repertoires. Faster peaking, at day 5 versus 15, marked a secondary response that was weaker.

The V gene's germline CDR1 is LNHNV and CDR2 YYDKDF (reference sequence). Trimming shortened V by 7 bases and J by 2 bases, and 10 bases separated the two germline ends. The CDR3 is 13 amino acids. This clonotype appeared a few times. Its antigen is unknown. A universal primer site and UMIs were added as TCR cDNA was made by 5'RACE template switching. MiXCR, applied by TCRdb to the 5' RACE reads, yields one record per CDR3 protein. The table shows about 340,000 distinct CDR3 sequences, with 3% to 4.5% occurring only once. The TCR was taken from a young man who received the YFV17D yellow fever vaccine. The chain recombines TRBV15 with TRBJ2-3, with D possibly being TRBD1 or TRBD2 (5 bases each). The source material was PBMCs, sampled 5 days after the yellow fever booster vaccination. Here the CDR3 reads CATMWGPTDTQYF. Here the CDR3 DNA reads TGTGCCACCATGTGGGGACCCACAGATACGCAGTATTTT. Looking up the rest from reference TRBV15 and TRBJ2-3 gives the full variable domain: DAMVIQNPRYQVTQFGKPVTLSCSQTLNHNVMYWYQQKSSQAPKLLFHYYDKDFNNEADTPDNFQSRRPNTSFCFLDIRSPGLGDTAMYLCATMWGPTDTQYFGPGTRLTVL.